The rows below give T cell receptor beta chains drawn from one sample of a study of post-analysis software for immune sequencing data. TCRdb re-analysed the PCR reads in MiXCR, keeping a single row per CDR3 protein. This table holds fewer than 900,000 distinct CDR3 sequences, under 60% found once. Sequencing used blood. The receptors shown here come from a girl between 5 and 17 years old with multiple sclerosis. The CDR3 runs from the conserved cysteine through the conserved F or W. The D gene is left open where the match is weak. Size values are once, few and many counts, or a class for expanded clones, and some rows have none.

>TRBD2|TRBV5-1|TRBJ2-7|.
CASKLTSGAYEQYF
TGCGCCAGCAAGTTGACTAGCGGAGCCTACGAGCAGTACTTC
>.|TRBV28|TRBJ2-1|.
CASSLRLFISPNEQFF
TGTGCCAGCAGTTTAAGACTATTCATATCTCCCAATGAGCAGTTCTTC
>TRBD2|TRBV29-1|TRBJ2-7|few
CSVFSGRYEQYF
TGCAGCGTTTTTAGCGGGAGGTACGAGCAGTACTTC
>TRBD1|TRBV29-1|TRBJ2-6|.
CSVASRDRDSGANVLTF
TGCAGCGTTGCAAGTCGGGACAGGGATTCTGGGGCCAACGTCCTGACTTTC
>.|TRBV9|TRBJ1-1|.
CASSLTGKWNTEAFF
TGTGCCAGCAGCTTAACAGGGAAATGGAACACTGAAGCTTTCTTT
>.|TRBV29-1|TRBJ2-5|.
CSVAGRGIWETQYF
TGCAGCGTTGCTGGAAGGGGAATATGGGAGACCCAGTACTTC
>TRBD2|TRBV18|TRBJ2-3|.
CASSPAGDGDTQYF
TGTGCCAGCTCACCAGCGGGAGATGGAGATACGCAGTATTTT
>TRBD2|TRBV6-5|TRBJ2-1|few
CASSYLASGEQFF
TGTGCCAGCAGTTATCTCGCTAGCGGTGAGCAGTTCTTC
>TRBD1|TRBV7-9|TRBJ2-5|once
CASSQNRGEGQETQYF
TGTGCCAGCAGCCAAAACAGGGGGGAAGGCCAAGAGACCCAGTACTTC
>.|TRBV7-9|TRBJ1-4|few
CASSLGTNEKLFF
TGTGCCAGCAGCTTAGGGACTAATGAAAAACTGTTTTTT
>TRBD1|TRBV6-6|TRBJ2-7|.
CASSYSGTGSNEQYF
TGTGCCAGCAGTTACTCCGGGACAGGGTCCAACGAGCAGTACTTC
>.|TRBV7-9|TRBJ2-1|.
CASSQGTNSYNEQFF
TGTGCCAGCAGCCAGGGGACAAACTCCTACAATGAGCAGTTCTTC
>.|TRBV6-1|TRBJ1-4|.
CASRPTLGPKGTKDEKLFF
TGTGCCAGCAGGCCTACACTAGGACCAAAAGGGACGAAGGATGAAAAACTGTTTTTT
>.|TRBV15|TRBJ2-7|.
CATSRGASRSYEQYF
TGTGCCACCAGCAGAGGGGCTAGTAGGTCCTACGAGCAGTACTTC
>.|TRBV9|TRBJ2-5|few
CASSVSFGFSETQYF
TGTGCCAGCAGCGTTTCGTTCGGTTTTTCGGAGACCCAGTACTTC
>TRBD2|TRBV10-3|TRBJ2-5|.
CAISENSGSADEQYF
TGTGCCATCAGTGAAAATAGCGGGAGTGCCGATGAGCAGTACTTC
>.|TRBV20-1|TRBJ2-4|few
CSARDRLGLGIQYF
TGCAGTGCTAGAGATCGCCTAGGACTTGGTATTCAGTACTTC
>TRBD2|TRBV5-6|TRBJ2-3|.
CASSWTGRGTDTQYF
TGTGCCAGCAGCTGGACTGGGAGGGGCACAGATACGCAGTATTTT
>TRBD1|TRBV4-3|TRBJ1-2|.
CASSPVPGQAYGYTF
TGCGCCAGCAGCCCAGTTCCGGGACAGGCCTATGGCTACACCTTC
>.|TRBV6-6|TRBJ1-2|few
CASNPEGGYGYTF
TGTGCCAGCAACCCGGAGGGGGGCTATGGCTACACCTTC
>.|TRBV15|TRBJ2-7|.
CATSREIGLGEQYF
TGTGCCACCAGCAGAGAGATTGGGCTGGGCGAGCAGTACTTC
>TRBD1|TRBV20-1|TRBJ1-2|.
CSASSPGRDRGLLGYTF
TGCAGTGCTAGCTCCCCGGGCCGGGACAGGGGGCTGCTTGGCTACACCTTC
>TRBD1|TRBV6-5|TRBJ2-1|few
CATAGQAYNEQFF
TGTGCCACAGCCGGACAGGCCTACAATGAGCAGTTCTTC
>.|TRBV29-1|TRBJ2-1|.
CSVVNGGQFF
TGCAGCGTTGTAAACGGTGGGCAGTTCTTC
>.|TRBV20-1|TRBJ2-7|.
CSVTIAGRGSYEQYF
TGCAGTGTAACCATCGCAGGAAGGGGCTCCTACGAGCAGTACTTC
>.|TRBV28|TRBJ2-2|.
CASSLPRGAPGELFF
TGTGCCAGCAGTCTCCCCAGGGGGGCCCCCGGGGAGCTGTTTTTT
>.|TRBV27|TRBJ1-1|many
CASSLSSRSEAFF
TGTGCCAGCAGTTTATCTTCGAGATCTGAAGCTTTCTTT
>.|TRBV5-6|TRBJ2-4|.
CASSLANQGNIQYF
TGTGCCAGCAGCTTGGCAAACCAGGGGAACATTCAGTACTTC
>.|TRBV2|TRBJ1-5|many
CASSEAYSNQPQHF
TGTGCCAGCAGTGAAGCGTATAGCAATCAGCCCCAGCATTTT
>TRBD2|TRBV28|TRBJ2-5|.
CASSLLAGARSEQYF
TGTGCCAGCAGTTTGTTAGCGGGAGCTAGGAGTGAGCAGTACTTC
>.|TRBV7-2|TRBJ2-1|few
CASSRQHNEQFF
TGTGCCAGCTCAAGACAGCACAATGAGCAGTTCTTC
>.|TRBV7-6|TRBJ2-7|.
CASSFGDRSTPLAWDQTSSYEQYF
TGTGCCAGCAGCTTCGGAGACAGAAGCACCCCCTTGGCCTGGGACCAAACGAGCTCCTACGAGCAGTACTTC
>TRBD1|TRBV29-1|TRBJ2-7|.
CSVDGQGSYEQYF
TGCAGCGTCGACGGACAGGGCTCCTACGAGCAGTACTTC
>TRBD2|TRBV20-1|TRBJ2-1|few
CSARLAGVNEQFF
TGCAGTGCTAGGCTAGCGGGAGTCAATGAGCAGTTCTTC
>TRBD2|TRBV4-3|TRBJ2-1|.
CASSHNLIAGYNEQFF
TGCGCCAGCAGCCATAACCTAATAGCGGGTTACAATGAGCAGTTCTTC
>TRBD1|TRBV5-7|TRBJ1-2|.
CASSVGTGGVGGYTF
TGTGCCAGCAGCGTCGGGACAGGGGGCGTCGGTGGCTACACCTTC
>TRBD2|TRBV4-1|TRBJ2-7|.
CASSQEGRSGSPYEQYF
TGCGCCAGCAGCCAAGAAGGCCGAAGCGGGAGCCCTTACGAGCAGTACTTC
>.|TRBV20-1|TRBJ2-1|.
CSARVYRDSIYNEQFF
TGCAGTGCTAGAGTCTACCGGGACTCGATCTACAATGAGCAGTTCTTC
>TRBD1|TRBV6-2/TRBV6-3|TRBJ1-5|few
CASSYQDRVNQPQHF
TGTGCCAGCAGTTACCAGGACAGGGTTAATCAGCCCCAGCATTTT
>TRBD2|TRBV20-1|TRBJ2-3|once
CSAYGLAGGLTRADTQYF
TGCAGTGCTTACGGACTAGCGGGGGGATTAACCCGCGCAGATACGCAGTATTTT
>TRBD1|TRBV28|TRBJ2-7|.
CASSSTRQGLPYEQYF
TGTGCCAGCAGTTCAACCCGACAGGGCCTTCCCTACGAGCAGTACTTC
>TRBD2|TRBV12-3/TRBV12-4|TRBJ2-7|few
CASRPGLGYEQYF
TGTGCCAGCAGGCCGGGACTAGGCTACGAGCAGTACTTC
>TRBD2|TRBV30|TRBJ2-5|.
CAWTTSGTQETQYF
TGTGCCTGGACGACTAGCGGAACCCAAGAGACCCAGTACTTC
>.|TRBV12-3/TRBV12-4|TRBJ1-5|.
CASSLGVMEPQHF
TGTGCCAGCAGTTTGGGGGTTATGGAGCCCCAGCATTTT
>.|TRBV5-1|TRBJ2-1|.
CASSISHGEQFF
TGCGCCAGCAGTATCAGTCACGGTGAGCAGTTCTTC
>.|TRBV6-2/TRBV6-3|TRBJ2-3|few
CASSYSNTGVTQYF
TGTGCCAGCAGTTACTCGAATACGGGAGTTACGCAGTATTTT
>.|TRBV7-2|TRBJ2-5|.
CASSWGGYQETQYF
TGTGCCAGCAGTTGGGGGGGCTACCAAGAGACCCAGTACTTC
>.|TRBV20-1|TRBJ1-5|.
CSARDNSNQPQHF
TGCAGTGCTAGAGATAATAGCAATCAGCCCCAGCATTTT
>TRBD2|TRBV7-3|TRBJ2-1|.
CASSLGYSGRNEQFF
TGTGCCAGCAGCTTAGGTTATAGCGGGAGGAATGAGCAGTTCTTC
>TRBD2|TRBV28|TRBJ2-1|.
CASSPRTSGRANNEQFF
TGTGCCAGCAGCCCTAGGACTAGCGGGAGGGCCAACAATGAGCAGTTCTTC
>TRBD1|TRBV15|TRBJ1-5|.
CATSSGTGVVQPQHF
TGTGCCACCAGCAGCGGGACAGGGGTAGTGCAGCCCCAGCATTTT
>TRBD1|TRBV10-3|TRBJ2-7|.
CAISERGQGYEQYF
TGTGCCATCAGTGAGAGAGGACAGGGGTACGAGCAGTACTTC
>.|TRBV20-1|TRBJ2-5|.
CSARGNQVGETQYF
TGCAGTGCTAGGGGAAACCAGGTCGGAGAGACCCAGTACTTC
>.|TRBV11-2|TRBJ1-1|.
CASREFSRGAMNTEAFF
TGTGCCAGCAGAGAATTTTCCCGTGGAGCTATGAACACTGAAGCTTTCTTT
>TRBD2|TRBV7-2|TRBJ2-7|.
CASSTGLGAPEQYF
TGTGCCAGCAGCACCGGACTAGGGGCACCCGAGCAGTACTTC
>.|TRBV5-1|TRBJ2-3|.
CASSLLSGVPTSTDTQYF
TGCGCCAGCAGCTTGCTTTCCGGGGTCCCGACCAGCACAGATACGCAGTATTTT
>.|TRBV12-3/TRBV12-4|TRBJ2-3|.
CASRGGWDKTDTQYF
TGTGCCAGCAGGGGGGGGTGGGACAAGACAGATACGCAGTATTTT
>TRBD2|TRBV3-1|TRBJ2-1|once
CASSQELVGASGKYNEQFF
TGTGCCAGCAGCCAAGAACTGGTCGGAGCGAGCGGGAAGTACAATGAGCAGTTCTTC
>TRBD2|TRBV20-1|TRBJ2-1|few
CSARLPSGRFHNEQFF
TGCAGTGCTAGACTACCAAGCGGGAGGTTCCACAATGAGCAGTTCTTC
>.|TRBV20-1|TRBJ2-7|.
CSADSETYEQYF
TGCAGTGCTGACTCGGAGACCTACGAGCAGTACTTC